The clone carrying this T cell receptor (beta chain) was recorded once. Its specificity is unknown. Unsorted samples, those not sorted, used approximately 100 million PBMCs for genomic DNA. This specimen belongs to a study of shared clonotypes between healthy human individuals. With ten immunoSEQ deep assay plates, unsorted PBMC DNA underwent sequencing. TCRdb's copy holds only in-frame clones and misses some; the assay was immunoSEQ multiplex PCR. The data hold some 530,000 clones, with around 85% observed a single time. Per germline, CDR1 SNHLY and CDR2 FYNNEI. Trimming cost V 5 bases and J 6 bases, with 9 bases left between them. CDR3 length: 12 residues. Study-wide results and caveats: Measured sharing among donors was expected to vary with sequencing depth. Represented diversity, genetic and exposure-history alike, was limited by few donors.

The chain links TRBV2 to TRBJ2-3; D is undetermined. Material: PBMCs. This TCR came from a woman aged 40 to 50 in good health. Some clones in this sample may be carry-over from other donors' samples. CDR3 in DNA: TGTGCCAGCAGTCAAACCGGGGATACGCAGTATTTT. This gives the protein CASSQTGDTQYF.